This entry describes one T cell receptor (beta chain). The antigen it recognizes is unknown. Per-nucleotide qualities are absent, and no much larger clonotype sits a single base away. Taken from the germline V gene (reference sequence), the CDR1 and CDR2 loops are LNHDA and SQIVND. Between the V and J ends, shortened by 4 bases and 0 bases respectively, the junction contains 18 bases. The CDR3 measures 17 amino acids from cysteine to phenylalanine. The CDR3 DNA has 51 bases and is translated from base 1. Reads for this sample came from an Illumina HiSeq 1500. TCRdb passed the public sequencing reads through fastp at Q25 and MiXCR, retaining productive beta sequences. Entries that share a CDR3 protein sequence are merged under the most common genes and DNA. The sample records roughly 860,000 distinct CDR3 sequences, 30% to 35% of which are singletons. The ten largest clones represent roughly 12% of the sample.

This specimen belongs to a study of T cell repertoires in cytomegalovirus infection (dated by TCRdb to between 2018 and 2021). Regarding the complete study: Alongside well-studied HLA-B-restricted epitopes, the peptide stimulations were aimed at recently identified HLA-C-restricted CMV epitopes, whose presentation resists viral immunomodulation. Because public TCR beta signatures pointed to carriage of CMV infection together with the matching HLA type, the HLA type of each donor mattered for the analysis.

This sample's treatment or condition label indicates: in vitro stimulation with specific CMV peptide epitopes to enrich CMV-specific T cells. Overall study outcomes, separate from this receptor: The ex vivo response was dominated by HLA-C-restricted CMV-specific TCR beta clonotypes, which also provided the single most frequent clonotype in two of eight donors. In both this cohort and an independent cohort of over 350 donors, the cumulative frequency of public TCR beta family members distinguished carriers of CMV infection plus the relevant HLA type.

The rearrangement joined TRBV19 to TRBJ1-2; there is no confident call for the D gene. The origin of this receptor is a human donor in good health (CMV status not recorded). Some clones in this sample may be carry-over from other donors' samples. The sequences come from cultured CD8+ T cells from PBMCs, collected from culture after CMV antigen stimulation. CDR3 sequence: CASSTHWQGEPNYGYTF. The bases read TGTGCCAGTAGTACCCATTGGCAAGGAGAACCTAACTATGGCTACACCTTC.